Shown below are 4 T cell receptor beta chains from a single sample sequenced in a study of OX40 agonist ivuxolimab in advanced cancers. TCRdb keeps only in-frame clones here, not all; method: immunoSEQ multiplex PCR. The sample comprises 70,000 to 80,000 clones, roughly 81% of which are singletons, and 4.5% to 6% rests with the top ten. The material was CD4+ or CD8+ T cells sorted from blood, obtained in a trial of the OX40 agonist ivuxolimab. The source of these receptors is an adult with an advanced solid tumor such as melanoma, head and neck, liver or kidney cancer.

The gene calls are TRBV6-5 and TRBJ1-1; 7 bases match TRBD1. V was clipped by 7 bases and J by 1 base; unmatched bases: 3. This CDR3 is 13 amino acids long. Per germline, CDR1 MNHEY and CDR2 SVGAGI. The CDR3 reads CASNRDRNTEAFF. CDR3 nucleotide sequence: TGTGCCAGCAACCGGGACAGGAACACTGAAGCTTTCTTT.

J is TRBJ2-5 and V is TRBV5-1, with 11 bases lining up with TRBD2. CDR3 length: 14 amino acids. From germline, CDR1 is SGHRS and CDR2 YFSETQ. After removal of 2 bases from V and 4 bases from J, the junction contained 1 base not matched to a gene. The CDR3 spells CASSLGTSGETQYF. The CDR3 DNA reads TGCGCCAGCAGCTTAGGGACTAGCGGAGAGACCCAGTACTTC.

This clone turned up a few times. This chain connects TRBV7-2 to TRBJ2-2; 12 nucleotides agree with TRBD2. The V and J ends lost 5 bases and 7 bases, in that order; junction bases with no gene match: 11. The CDR3 runs to 17 residues. Germline V gives CDR1 SGHTA, CDR2 FQGNSA. This CDR3 is CASSARLAGAYRGELFF. The CDR3 DNA reads as TGTGCCAGCAGCGCCAGACTAGCGGGAGCATATCGCGGGGAGCTGTTTTTT.

In nucleotides, the CDR3 is TGTGCCAGCAGCTTGCGGGGTAGCAATCAGCCCCAGCATTTT. Translating it yields CASSLRGSNQPQHF. This rearrangement joins TRBV5-4 to TRBJ1-5; D is unclear. Germline CDR1 reads SGHNT; CDR2 reads YYREEE (reference sequence). V dropped 1 base and J dropped 0 bases, with 5 bases sitting between them. This CDR3 region has 14 residues. Supplemented by reference TRBV5-4 and TRBJ1-5, the full variable domain reads ETGVTQSPTHLIKTRGQQVTLRCSSQSGHNTVSWYQQALGQGPQFIFQYYREEENGRGNFPPRFSGLQFPNYSSELNVNALELDDSALYLCASSLRGSNQPQHFGDGTRLSIL.